These T cell receptor beta chains were read from a single sample in a study of blood T cell repertoires in COVID-19. Assay: immunoSEQ multiplex PCR; the TCRdb copy retains only in-frame clones and omits some. This sample has about 210,000 clones, with over 75% found just once. Source material: PBMCs or T cells enriched from blood (not recorded which). These receptors came from a man in his forties or fifties who had recovered from COVID-19. Each CDR3 is given with its conserved first and last residue. D genes are given only for firm matches. Some rows mark clone size as missing; the rest say once, few, many or name a class of expanded clone.

J: TRBJ1-2; V: TRBV11-2; D: TRBD1; size: .; DNA: TGTGCCAGCAGCTGGACAGGGGGCCTCTATGGCTACACCTTC; CDR3: CASSWTGGLYGYTF
J: TRBJ2-5; V: TRBV12-3/TRBV12-4; D: .; size: .; DNA: TGTGCCAGCAGTCCGGGATTACGGGAGACCCAGTACTTC; CDR3: CASSPGLRETQYF
J: TRBJ2-2; V: TRBV12-5; D: TRBD1; size: .; DNA: TGTGCTAGTGGTTTGACCCGGGACAGGGACCGCACCGGGGAGCTGTTTTTT; CDR3: CASGLTRDRDRTGELFF
J: TRBJ1-2; V: TRBV5-5; D: TRBD1; size: .; DNA: TGTGCCAGCAGCAATGCGGGACAGGGGTATGGCTACACCTTC; CDR3: CASSNAGQGYGYTF
J: TRBJ2-1; V: TRBV18; D: TRBD2; size: .; DNA: TGTGCCAGCTCACCCGCGGGGGGGGGATACAATGAGCAGTTCTTC; CDR3: CASSPAGGGYNEQFF
J: TRBJ2-2; V: TRBV5-1; D: TRBD1; size: .; DNA: TGCGCCAGCAGCTCCTCACAGGGGGCAGGGACCGGGGAGCTGTTTTTT; CDR3: CASSSSQGAGTGELFF
J: TRBJ2-7; V: TRBV2; D: TRBD2; size: .; DNA: TGTGCCACCTCTAGGACTAGCAGGTACGAGCAGTACTTC; CDR3: CATSRTSRYEQYF
J: TRBJ2-7; V: TRBV4-1; D: .; size: .; DNA: TGCGCCAGCAGCCAAGTTCAGACACAGGTAAACGAGCAGTACTTC; CDR3: CASSQVQTQVNEQYF
J: TRBJ2-7; V: TRBV21-1; D: .; size: few; DNA: TGTGCCAGCAGCAAAGTTCCCAGCCCTCGGGACGAGCAGTACTTC; CDR3: CASSKVPSPRDEQYF
J: TRBJ1-3; V: TRBV7-8; D: .; size: .; DNA: TGTGCCAGCAGCCGATCGGGTGATCTTGGAAACACCATATATTTT; CDR3: CASSRSGDLGNTIYF
J: TRBJ2-5; V: TRBV30; D: TRBD2; size: .; DNA: TGTGCCTGGAGTGCGGGGGGTCCAGAGACCCAGTACTTC; CDR3: CAWSAGGPETQYF
J: TRBJ2-3; V: TRBV18; D: .; size: .; DNA: TGTGCCAGCTCCGAGGATACGCAGTATTTT; CDR3: CASSEDTQYF
J: TRBJ2-7; V: TRBV28; D: .; size: .; DNA: TGTGCCAGCAGTATCCATCCGGGACACGAAAACTACGAGCAGTACTTC; CDR3: CASSIHPGHENYEQYF
J: TRBJ2-1; V: TRBV5-6; D: .; size: .; DNA: TGTGCCAGCAGCAAAAGACTAGGTGAATCCTACAATGAGCAGTTCTTC; CDR3: CASSKRLGESYNEQFF
J: TRBJ2-7; V: TRBV7-9; D: .; size: few; DNA: TGTGCCAGCAGCTTGAGTGCGCAAGTCGAGCAGTACTTC; CDR3: CASSLSAQVEQYF
J: TRBJ2-2; V: TRBV9; D: .; size: once; DNA: TGTGCCAGCAGCGCTACAGACAGGCTTAACACCGGGGAGCTGTTTTTT; CDR3: CASSATDRLNTGELFF
J: TRBJ2-1; V: TRBV11-2; D: TRBD2; size: .; DNA: TGTGCCAGCAGCTTCGTAGGACTAGCGAACAATGAGCAGTTCTTC; CDR3: CASSFVGLANNEQFF
J: TRBJ2-1; V: TRBV9; D: .; size: few; DNA: TGTGCCAGCAGCTATGAAGAGGATGAGCAGTTCTTC; CDR3: CASSYEEDEQFF
J: TRBJ1-1; V: TRBV7-3; D: TRBD1; size: .; DNA: TGTGCCAGCAGCTTAACCCCTACAGGGGGCCAAAGTACTGAAGCTTTCTTT; CDR3: CASSLTPTGGQSTEAFF
J: TRBJ2-2; V: TRBV9; D: TRBD1; size: .; DNA: TGTGCCAGCAGCGTAGCAGGGGGTACCACCACCGGGGAGCTGTTTTTT; CDR3: CASSVAGGTTTGELFF
J: TRBJ1-3; V: TRBV7-7; D: TRBD1; size: once; DNA: TGTGCCAGCAGCGCTCAGACAGGGAACGGAAACACCATATATTTT; CDR3: CASSAQTGNGNTIYF
J: TRBJ2-1; V: TRBV5-6; D: .; size: .; DNA: TGTGCCAGCAGCTTGGGCCAGAACCGCGAGCAGTTCTTC; CDR3: CASSLGQNREQFF
J: TRBJ2-7; V: TRBV5-1; D: .; size: .; DNA: TGCGCCAGCAGCCGAGGGTCATCATTAGACGAGCAGTACTTC; CDR3: CASSRGSSLDEQYF
J: TRBJ1-2; V: TRBV6-2/TRBV6-3; D: TRBD1; size: .; DNA: TGTGCCAGCAGTTACGCCGGGACAGACTATGGCTACACCTTC; CDR3: CASSYAGTDYGYTF
J: TRBJ2-7; V: TRBV7-2; D: TRBD2; size: .; DNA: TGTGCCAGCAGCCCCCGGGGGGTGGCGGGAGGACCTTACGAGCAGTACTTC; CDR3: CASSPRGVAGGPYEQYF
J: TRBJ1-2; V: TRBV7-6; D: .; size: .; DNA: TGTGCCAGCAGCTTAGGTTTAAGCGATGGCTACACCTTC; CDR3: CASSLGLSDGYTF
J: TRBJ1-2; V: TRBV3-1/TRBV3-2; D: .; size: .; DNA: TGTGCCAGCAGCCAAGCGGGACAAGCTAACTATGGCTACACCTTC; CDR3: CASSQAGQANYGYTF
J: TRBJ1-2; V: TRBV29-1; D: TRBD1; size: many; DNA: TGCAGCGTGACGGACGGGACAGGGGGCGTCGGCTACACCTTC; CDR3: CSVTDGTGGVGYTF
J: TRBJ2-7; V: TRBV6-1; D: TRBD1; size: .; DNA: TGTGCCAGCAGTGAAGCGCTTGGCAGGGGGTGGAGAGAGCAGTACTTC; CDR3: CASSEALGRGWREQYF
J: TRBJ1-2; V: TRBV2; D: .; size: .; DNA: TGTGCCAGCATCCGAGAGGCAGGGGTCAACTTCTATGGCTACACCTTC; CDR3: CASIREAGVNFYGYTF
J: TRBJ2-6; V: TRBV12-3/TRBV12-4; D: .; size: .; DNA: TGTGCCAGCAGTTTCATCGGGGCCAACGTCCTGACTTTC; CDR3: CASSFIGANVLTF
J: TRBJ2-7; V: TRBV2; D: .; size: .; DNA: TGTGCCAGCAATGAAGCGGAGAGAAACGAGCAGTACTTC; CDR3: CASNEAERNEQYF
J: TRBJ2-3; V: TRBV7-9; D: .; size: .; DNA: TGTGCCAGCAGCCCAGGGGACACTCCCACAGATACGCAGTATTTT; CDR3: CASSPGDTPTDTQYF
J: TRBJ1-2; V: TRBV19; D: .; size: .; DNA: TGTGCCAGTAGTATAGGGACAGTCTACTATGGCTACACCTTC; CDR3: CASSIGTVYYGYTF